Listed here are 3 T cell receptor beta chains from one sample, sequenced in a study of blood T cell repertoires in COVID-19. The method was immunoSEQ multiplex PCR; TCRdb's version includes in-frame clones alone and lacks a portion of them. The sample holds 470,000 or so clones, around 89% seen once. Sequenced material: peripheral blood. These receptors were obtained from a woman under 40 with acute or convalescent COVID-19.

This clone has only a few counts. The CDR3 DNA follows: TGTGCCAGTAGTATAGTTCCCGATAGTGGCTACACCTTC. Translating it yields CASSIVPDSGYTF. This chain joins TRBV19 and TRBJ1-2, with D unresolved. V was shortened by 1 base and J by 7 bases, with 10 bases between the two germline ends. The CDR3 contains 13 residues. Germline-derived CDR1 and CDR2 are LNHDA and SQIVND (reference sequence).

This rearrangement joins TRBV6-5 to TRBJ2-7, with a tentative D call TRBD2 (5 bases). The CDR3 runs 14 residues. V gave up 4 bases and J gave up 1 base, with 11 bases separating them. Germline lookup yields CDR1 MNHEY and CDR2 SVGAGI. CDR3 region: CASSSDAGSYEQYF. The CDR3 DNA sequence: TGTGCCAGCAGTTCGGATGCGGGTTCCTACGAGCAGTACTTC.

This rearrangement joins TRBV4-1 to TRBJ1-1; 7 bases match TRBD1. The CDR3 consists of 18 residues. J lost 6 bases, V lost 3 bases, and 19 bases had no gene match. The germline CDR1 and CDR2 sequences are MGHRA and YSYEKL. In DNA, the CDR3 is TGCGCCAGCAGCCAGACCCGTTTCCGTGGGGACAGCAAAGCTGAAGCTTTCTTT. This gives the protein CASSQTRFRGDSKAEAFF.